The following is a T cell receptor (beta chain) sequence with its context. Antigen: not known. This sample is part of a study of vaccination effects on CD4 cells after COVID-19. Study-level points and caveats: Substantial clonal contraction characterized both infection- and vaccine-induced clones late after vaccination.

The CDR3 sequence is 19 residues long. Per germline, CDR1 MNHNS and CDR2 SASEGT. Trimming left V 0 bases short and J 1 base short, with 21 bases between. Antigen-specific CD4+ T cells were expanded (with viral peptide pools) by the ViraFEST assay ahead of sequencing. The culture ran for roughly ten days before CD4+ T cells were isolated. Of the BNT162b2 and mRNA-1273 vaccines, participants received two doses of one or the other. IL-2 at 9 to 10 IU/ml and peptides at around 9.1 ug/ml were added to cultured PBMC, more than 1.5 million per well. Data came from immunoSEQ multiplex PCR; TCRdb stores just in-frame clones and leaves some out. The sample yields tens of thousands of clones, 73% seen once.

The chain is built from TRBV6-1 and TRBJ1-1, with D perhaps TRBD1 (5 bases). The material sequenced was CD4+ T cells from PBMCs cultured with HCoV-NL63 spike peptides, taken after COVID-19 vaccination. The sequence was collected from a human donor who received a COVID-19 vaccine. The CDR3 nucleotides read TGTGCCAGCAGTGAAGCGCTTCGGGGGTTGGACGTTCCGAACACTGAAGCTTTCTTT. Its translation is CASSEALRGLDVPNTEAFF.